This TCR beta chain is from a study of technical replicates of blood from a few donors. Using immunoSEQ multiplex PCR, the repertoire was profiled, and TCRdb retains in-frame clones only, with some absent. The sample yields 74,000 or so clones, about 97% seen once. From germline, CDR1 is LNHDA and CDR2 SQIVND (reference sequence). The CDR3 covers 17 residues. With 3 bases removed from V and 2 bases from J, the gap between germline ends came to 17 bases. Source material: T cells isolated from PBMCs. This chain uses TRBV19 with TRBJ1-5; a possible D gene is TRBD1 (5 bases). The source is a human donor in good health. In nucleotides, the CDR3 is TGTGCCAGTAGTATTCGCGGCGGGGGATCGGGCAATCAGCCCCAGCATTTT. Its translation: CASSIRGGGSGNQPQHF.